One sample yielded the 27 T cell receptor beta chains listed below, sequenced in a study of blood T cell repertoires in COVID-19. Assay: immunoSEQ multiplex PCR; the TCRdb copy retains only in-frame clones and omits some. The data contain fewer than 90,000 clones, almost 85% of them seen just once; the ten biggest clones take up 36%. The source material was peripheral blood. These TCRs come from a man aged 65-85 years with acute or convalescent COVID-19.

The rearrangement links TRBV6-5 to TRBJ2-7, with TRBD2 matching 8 bases. Trimming took 6 bases from V and 2 from J; bases not matched to a gene: 6. The CDR3 length is 14 residues. Germline CDR1 and CDR2: MNHEY and SVGAGI. The CDR3 DNA reads TGTGCCAGCAGGGCGGGACTAGGAGCCTACGAGCAGTACTTC. Its protein is CASRAGLGAYEQYF.

The rearrangement links TRBV27 to TRBJ1-2; D gene unclear. Trimming left V 4 bases short and J 4 bases short, with 13 bases between. The CDR3 sequence is 14 residues long. Germline CDR1 MNHEY, CDR2 SMNVEV (reference sequence). The CDR3 region has the DNA TGTGCCAGCAGTTCTCCCTCCCAGTCCTATGGCTACACCTTC. Protein product: CASSSPSQSYGYTF.

The chain uses TRBV5-5 and TRBJ1-1; D gene uncertain. This CDR3 is built from 15 residues. Germline V gives CDR1 SGHKS, CDR2 YYEKEE (reference sequence). The V and J ends lost 0 bases and 2 bases respectively, with 11 bases between them. This CDR3 reads CASSLGGTLNTEAFF. The DNA of the CDR3 is TGTGCCAGCAGCTTGGGAGGCACTTTAAACACTGAAGCTTTCTTT.

The chain is built from TRBV24-1 and TRBJ2-1, with TRBD1 matching over 7 bases. This CDR3 spans 14 amino acids. J lost 11 bases, V lost 4 bases, and 10 bases had no gene match. CDR1 KGHDR and CDR2 SFDVKD come from the germline V gene. The CDR3 is CATSDPDRRWKQFF. CDR3 DNA sequence: TGTGCCACCAGTGACCCGGACAGGCGATGGAAGCAGTTCTTC.

The chain links TRBV5-1 to TRBJ2-1; 14 bases are a match to TRBD2. The V and J ends lost 7 bases and 7 bases, in that order; junction bases with no gene match: 10. There are 16 residues in the CDR3. Per germline, CDR1 SGHRS and CDR2 YFSETQ. CDR3 residues: CASQYQRTSGGNEQFF. CDR3 sequence (DNA): TGCGCCAGCCAGTACCAGAGGACTAGCGGGGGGAATGAGCAGTTCTTC.

This chain joins TRBV5-1 and TRBJ2-1; tentatively, D is TRBD2 (5 bases). The V gene's germline CDR1 is SGHRS and CDR2 YFSETQ. The CDR3 is made up of 16 amino acids. Trimming removed 1 base from V and 3 bases from J, with 14 bases in between. The CDR3 region is CASSLFPAGGYNEQFF. In DNA, the CDR3 is TGCGCCAGCAGCTTGTTTCCAGCAGGAGGCTACAATGAGCAGTTCTTC.

The chain recombines TRBV30 with TRBJ2-1; 12 nucleotides agree with TRBD1. J gave up 9 bases and V 3 bases, and 6 bases lay outside the gene matches. This CDR3 region has 14 residues. Germline CDR1 reads GTSNPN; CDR2 reads SVGIG (reference sequence). The CDR3 nucleotides read TGTGCCTGGAGCCCCGGGACAGGGGGCGGTGAGCAGTTCTTC. This codes for CAWSPGTGGGEQFF.

J is TRBJ1-5 and V is TRBV27, with TRBD1 as a possible D gene (6 bases). The germline V gene encodes CDR1 MNHEY and CDR2 SMNVEV (reference sequence). V dropped 6 bases and J dropped 7 bases, with 16 bases sitting between them. The CDR3 spans 14 residues. The CDR3 nucleotides are TGTGCCAGCAGCCACCAGGGGAGTGGGCAGCCCCAGCATTTT. Residues: CASSHQGSGQPQHF.

The gene calls are TRBV7-9 and TRBJ1-2, with 7 bases matching TRBD1. The CDR3 loop spans 14 amino acids. Trimming removed 4 bases from V and 4 bases from J; junction bases left unmatched: 6. Germline V CDR1 and CDR2: SEHNR, FQNEAQ (reference sequence). The CDR3, as DNA: TGTGCCAGCAGCTCAACAGGGGTCAGCTATGGCTACACCTTC. It yields the protein CASSSTGVSYGYTF.

This rearrangement joins TRBV7-2 to TRBJ2-1; D is perhaps TRBD2 (5 bases). Germline lookup yields CDR1 SGHTA and CDR2 FQGNSA. The CDR3 contains 14 residues. V lost 4 bases to trimming and J lost 8 bases, with 15 bases between them. CDR3 DNA: TGTGCCAGCAGCTACGGCCAACTAGTCCATGAGCAGTTCTTC. Translated, it gives CASSYGQLVHEQFF.

The chain combines TRBV28 with TRBJ1-2; TRBD1 matches at 7 bases. Germline-derived CDR1 and CDR2 are MDHEN and SYDVKM. The trim removed 8 bases at V and 10 bases at J, leaving 16 bases unmatched. This CDR3 contains 14 residues. The CDR3 is CASQSGGQNPSYTF. Written as DNA, the CDR3 is TGTGCCAGCCAAAGTGGGGGACAGAACCCTTCCTACACCTTC.

This clone was observed a single time. The genes are TRBV6-5 and TRBJ2-7; D possibly corresponds to TRBD1 (6 bases). The CDR3 contains 14 residues. The V gene lost 5 bases and the J gene lost 3 bases, with 14 bases spanning the gap. The germline CDR1 and CDR2 sequences are MNHEY and SVGAGI. CDR3 DNA: TGTGCCAGCAGTCCAGGGGTTCTGGGCTACGAGCAGTACTTC. Protein product: CASSPGVLGYEQYF.

This clone was detected only a few times. J is TRBJ2-1 and V is TRBV9, with TRBD2 matching 9 bases. V gave up 0 bases and J gave up 5 bases; unmatched junction bases: 3. Germline CDR1 reads SGDLS; CDR2 reads YYNGEE. CDR3 length equals 15 residues. The DNA for the CDR3 is TGTGCCAGCAGCGTAGGGCTAGCGGGGAACAATGAGCAGTTCTTC. It is translated as CASSVGLAGNNEQFF.

This sequence joins TRBV3-1 (or the pseudogene TRBV3-2) and TRBJ2-5; the D gene is possibly TRBD2 (6 bases). The CDR3 totals 17 residues. V lost 4 bases and J lost 1, with 19 bases in between. Germline V lookup: CDR1 LGHDT, CDR2 YNNKEL (reference sequence). This chain's CDR3 is CASSPYDSGQRQETQYF. As DNA, the CDR3 is TGTGCCAGCAGCCCCTATGACAGCGGGCAACGCCAAGAGACCCAGTACTTC.

The CDR3 loop is CAWSGGDRSDEQYF. CDR3 nucleotides: TGTGCCTGGAGTGGGGGGGACAGGAGCGACGAGCAGTACTTC. This chain links TRBV30 with TRBJ2-7, with 8 bases identical to TRBD1. V was pared by 1 base and J by 5 bases, with 7 bases of the junction left unmatched. The CDR3 has 14 residues. CDR1 GTSNPN and CDR2 SVGIG come from the germline V gene (reference sequence).

The chain uses TRBV13 and TRBJ1-1; D is undetermined. Trimming shortened V by 5 bases and J by 4 bases, and 14 bases separated the two germline ends. The CDR3 sequence is 14 residues long. The germline V gene has CDR1 PRHDT and CDR2 FYEKMQ (reference sequence). The CDR3 DNA is TGTGCCAGCAGCCGAGTAGGAGGGTTCACTGAAGCTTTCTTT. This sequence encodes CASSRVGGFTEAFF. The full variable domain, with the rest looked up from reference TRBV13 and TRBJ1-1, is AAGVIQSPRHLIKEKRETATLKCYPIPRHDTVYWYQQGPGQDPQFLISFYEKMQSDKGSIPDRFSAQQFSDYHSELNMSSLELGDSALYFCASSRVGGFTEAFFGQGTRLTVV.

This chain connects TRBV19 to TRBJ2-5; 7 bases line up with TRBD2. CDR1 is LNHDA, CDR2 SQIVND, per germline (reference sequence). V lost 3 bases, J lost 5 bases, and 12 bases stayed unmatched. The CDR3 totals 16 residues. CDR3 residues: CASSMGRGYGFETQYF. The CDR3 DNA reads TGTGCCAGTAGTATGGGGAGGGGATATGGGTTTGAGACCCAGTACTTC.

The chain joins TRBV29-1 to TRBJ2-2, with D tentatively TRBD2 (5 bases). The CDR3 sequence is 11 residues long. The V end lost 6 bases, the J end lost 6 bases, and 8 bases lay between the germline ends. Germline CDR1 is SQVTM and CDR2 is ANQGSEA. The CDR3 sequence is CSVSGAGELFF. The CDR3 nucleotides read TGCAGCGTCTCCGGGGCCGGGGAGCTGTTTTTT.

The rearrangement uses TRBV5-6 and TRBJ1-1; 8 positions match TRBD1. The length of the CDR3 is 16 residues. Unmatched junction bases numbered 11, after V lost 4 bases and J lost 3 bases. The germline V gene has CDR1 SGHDT and CDR2 YYEEEE. The CDR3 DNA reads TGTGCCAGCAGCCCCCGGGCAGGGGGCTCTGACACTGAAGCTTTCTTT. Translation: CASSPRAGGSDTEAFF.

This rearrangement joins TRBV3-1 (or the pseudogene TRBV3-2) to TRBJ2-7; the match to TRBD1 covers 11 bases. Germline trimming cut 3 bases from V and 3 bases from J; bases unmatched to any gene: 4. Germline V gives CDR1 LGHDT, CDR2 YNNKEL (reference sequence). The CDR3 extends over 15 amino acids. CDR3: CASSHGTGGFYEQYF. DNA for the CDR3: TGTGCCAGCAGCCACGGGACAGGGGGGTTCTACGAGCAGTACTTC.

The chain recombines TRBV6-1 with TRBJ1-4, with TRBD1 as a possible D gene (5 bases). The CDR3 is 20 residues long. From germline, CDR1 is MNHNS and CDR2 SASEGT. The V gene lost 1 base and the J gene lost 0 bases, with 21 bases spanning the gap. CDR3 region: CASSEELDSSLLATNEKLFF. CDR3 nucleotide sequence: TGTGCCAGCAGTGAAGAACTCGACAGTTCCCTTCTCGCAACTAATGAAAAACTGTTTTTT.

Only one count was recorded for this clone. This chain joins TRBV28 and TRBJ2-2, with D maybe TRBD1 (6 bases). CDR3 length equals 14 residues. V dropped 5 bases and J dropped 4 bases, with 11 bases sitting between them. The germline V gene has CDR1 MDHEN and CDR2 SYDVKM. The CDR3 bases are TGTGCCAGCAGTCCGACAGGAACCACCGGGGAGCTGTTTTTT. Its protein is CASSPTGTTGELFF.

The rearrangement links TRBV5-1 to TRBJ2-5, with 9 bases matching TRBD1. The CDR3 sequence is 14 residues long. The ends lost 3 bases at V and 13 bases at J; junction bases unmatched: 13. Germline V CDR1 and CDR2: SGHRS, YFSETQ. This CDR3 reads CASSSGQGSALGYF. CDR3 DNA: TGCGCCAGCAGCTCGGGACAGGGTTCTGCTCTGGGGTACTTC.

The rearrangement links TRBV6-5 to TRBJ2-5; TRBD1 is a possible D gene (5 bases). The CDR3 length is 13 residues. Germline V gene lookup returns CDR1 MNHEY and CDR2 SVGAGI. V was cut by 4 bases and J by 4 bases, with 10 bases left in between. CDR3 nucleotides: TGTGCCAGCAGTTCTTCCCAGGGAGAGACCCAGTACTTC. Protein: CASSSSQGETQYF.

J is TRBJ2-1 and V is TRBV20-1, with 8 bases that match TRBD2. The trim removed 3 bases at V and 7 bases at J, leaving 5 bases unmatched. This CDR3 is built from 13 residues. Germline V gene data show CDR1 as DFQATT and CDR2 as SNEGSKA (reference sequence). The CDR3 reads CSASSGVFNEQFF. DNA for the CDR3: TGCAGTGCTAGTAGCGGGGTCTTTAATGAGCAGTTCTTC.

The V gene is TRBV9, the J gene TRBJ2-7; D call uncertain. Trimming left V 0 bases short and J 2 bases short, with 9 bases between. Germline CDR1 SGDLS, CDR2 YYNGEE. The CDR3 runs to 14 residues. In DNA form, the CDR3 reads TGTGCCAGCAGCGTAGGACAAGGTCCCTACGAGCAGTACTTC. Its translation is CASSVGQGPYEQYF.

This clone came up a few times. V gene TRBV28 combines with J gene TRBJ1-5; TRBD1 aligns across 11 bases. Germline trimming cut 2 bases from V and 7 bases from J; bases unmatched to any gene: 4. The CDR3 sequence is 15 residues long. Germline V gene data show CDR1 as MDHEN and CDR2 as SYDVKM. The CDR3 DNA follows: TGTGCCAGCAGTTTAGGACAGGGGGCCAGGCAGCCCCAGCATTTT. Protein sequence: CASSLGQGARQPQHF.